This T cell receptor beta chain was captured in a study of brain T cells in children with intractable seizures. With regard to this clone: The junction and the germline gene differ at one end; a read error may be behind it.

Time point given: blood from clinic visit 5 months post-surgery; TSC patient then seizure free. Sequencing was limited to surgery cases with top T cell transcript signatures in brain tissue. The CDR3 is 13 amino acids. Per germline, CDR1 SSHAT and CDR2 FNYEAQ (reference sequence). Repertoires were generated with immunoSEQ multiplex PCR, while TCRdb's copy carries only in-frame clones and drops some. The table has about 350,000 clones, about 93% seen once. The chain recombines TRBV7-7 with TRBJ2-5; 7 nucleotides line up with TRBD1. This receptor was obtained from a boy under two years old with tuberous sclerosis and intractable seizures. The input for sequencing was peripheral blood, taken 4 to 6 months after surgery. For the CDR3, the DNA is TGTGCTAGCAGCTTGGGACAGCAAGAGACCCAGTACTTC. Its translation: CASSLGQQETQYF.